The TCR beta chain under discussion was sequenced for a study of T cell responses to AZD1222 COVID-19 vaccine. Across the study: Second doses at about 4 or about 12 weeks were pooled.

Profiling relied on immunoSEQ multiplex PCR, and the TCRdb table lists in-frame clones only, not all of them. This sample carries some 150,000 clones, more than 80% of them seen once, and the ten largest clones take around 3.8%. This clone was observed a single time. Its target is unknown. The junction had 8 bases not matched to a gene; V was cut back by 4 bases and J by 0 bases. The CDR3 length is 16 residues. Germline V gives CDR1 SGHRS, CDR2 YFSETQ. Study outcomes and limitations: Donors were mostly white British, more females; clonal diversity possibly underestimated. Compared with day 0, the breadth and depth of the Spike-specific TCR repertoire rose significantly after two doses of AZD1222.

The receptor comes from an adult in good health. Here the sequenced sample was peripheral blood, taken on day 0 of AZD1222 vaccination. The V gene is TRBV5-1, the J gene TRBJ1-2; the match to TRBD1 covers 8 bases. This CDR3 is CASSPDRAWANYGYTF. The DNA for the CDR3 is TGCGCCAGCAGCCCGGACAGGGCTTGGGCTAACTATGGCTACACCTTC.